This TCR beta chain appears in the sequencing data of a study of CD8 T cells in ankylosing spondylitis. Study findings and constraints: Earlier reports found some motif variants in synovial fluid and blood in reactive arthritis. There was a TCR beta motif, made of fewer than 10 highly homologous variants, that appeared characteristic of ankylosing spondylitis blood. Clones that were linked to disease were CD8+ and were relatively rare in peripheral blood.

Germline V CDR1 and CDR2: SGHRS, YFSETQ. V gave up 4 bases and J gave up 4 bases; unmatched junction bases: 5. The CDR3 sequence is 14 residues long. This clonotype was recorded at least ten times. Its matching antigen is unknown. TCRdb re-called the 5' RACE reads through MiXCR, storing one row per CDR3 protein. The profile shows around 490,000 distinct CDR3 sequences, 5.3% of them singletons. Sequencing was carried out using blood, either unsorted or a sorted T cell fraction (not recorded which). The chain combines TRBV5-1 with TRBJ2-1; TRBD1 matches 7 bases. This TCR derives from a male donor with ankylosing spondylitis. The CDR3 nucleotides are TGCGCCAGCAGCCACGGGACAGTGTACAATGAGCAGTTCTTC. This codes for CASSHGTVYNEQFF.